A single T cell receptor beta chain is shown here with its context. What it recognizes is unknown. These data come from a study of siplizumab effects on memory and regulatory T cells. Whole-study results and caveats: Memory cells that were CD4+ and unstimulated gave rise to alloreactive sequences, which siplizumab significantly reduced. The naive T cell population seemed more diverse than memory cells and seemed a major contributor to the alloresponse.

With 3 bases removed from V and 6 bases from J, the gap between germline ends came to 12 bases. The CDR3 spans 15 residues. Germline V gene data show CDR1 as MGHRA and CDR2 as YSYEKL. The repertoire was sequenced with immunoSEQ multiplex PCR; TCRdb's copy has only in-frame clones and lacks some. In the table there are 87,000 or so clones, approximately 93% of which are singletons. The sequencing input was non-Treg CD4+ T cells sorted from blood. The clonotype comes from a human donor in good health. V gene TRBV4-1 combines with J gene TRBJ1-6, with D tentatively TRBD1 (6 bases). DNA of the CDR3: TGCGCCAGCAGCCAGCGGGGGCAGGGTAATTCACCCCTCCACTTT. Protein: CASSQRGQGNSPLHF.